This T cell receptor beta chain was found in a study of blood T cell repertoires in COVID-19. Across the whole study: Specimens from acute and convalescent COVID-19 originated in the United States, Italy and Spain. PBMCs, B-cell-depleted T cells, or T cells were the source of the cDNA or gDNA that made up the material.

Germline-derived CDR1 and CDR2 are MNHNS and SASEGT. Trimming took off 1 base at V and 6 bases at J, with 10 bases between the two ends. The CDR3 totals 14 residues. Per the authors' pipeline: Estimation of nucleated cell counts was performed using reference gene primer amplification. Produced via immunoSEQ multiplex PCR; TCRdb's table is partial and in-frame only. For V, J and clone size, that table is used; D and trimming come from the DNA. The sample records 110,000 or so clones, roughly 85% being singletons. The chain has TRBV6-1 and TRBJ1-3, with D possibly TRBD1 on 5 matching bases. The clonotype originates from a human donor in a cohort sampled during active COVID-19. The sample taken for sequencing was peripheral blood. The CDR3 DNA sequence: TGTGCCAGCAGTGAAGTTGGGGCCGAAAACACCATATATTTT. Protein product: CASSEVGAENTIYF.